This TCR beta chain was obtained from a study of blood T cell repertoires in COVID-19. On the study more broadly: COVID-19 samples collected from the United States, Italy and Spain covered acute and convalescent phases. PBMCs, B-cell-depleted T cells, or T cells provided the cDNA or gDNA that made up the material.

CDR3 length equals 16 residues. In germline, CDR1 is LGHNT, CDR2 FRNRAP. V was pared by 6 bases and J by 1 base, with 10 bases of the junction left unmatched. Authors' analysis steps: Reference gene primer amplification in the assay estimated nucleated cell counts. Method: immunoSEQ multiplex PCR; TCRdb's copy keeps in-frame clones and lacks some. Clonal size and the V and J genes are those of that table, whereas D and trimming came from the DNA. The data contain about 200,000 clones, 75% to 90% of them singletons. This TCR derives from a middle-aged woman with acute or convalescent COVID-19. V usage is TRBV12-5 and J usage is TRBJ2-3; 7 positions agree with TRBD1. Sample: peripheral blood. The CDR3 sequence: CASGPGGHMGTDTQYF. CDR3 sequence (DNA): TGTGCTAGTGGCCCAGGGGGACATATGGGCACAGATACGCAGTATTTT.